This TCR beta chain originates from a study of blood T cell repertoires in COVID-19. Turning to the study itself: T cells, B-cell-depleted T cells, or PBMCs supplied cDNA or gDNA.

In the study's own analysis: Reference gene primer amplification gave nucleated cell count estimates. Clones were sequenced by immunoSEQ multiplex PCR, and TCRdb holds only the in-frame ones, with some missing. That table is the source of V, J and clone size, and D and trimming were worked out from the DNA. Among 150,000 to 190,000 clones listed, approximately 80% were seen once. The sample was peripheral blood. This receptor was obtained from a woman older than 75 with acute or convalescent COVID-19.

CDR3 region: CASSSTGGNVYEQYF. The DNA of the CDR3 is TGTGCCAGCAGCTCTACAGGGGGTAATGTCTACGAGCAGTACTTC. V is TRBV5-5 and J is TRBJ2-7, with TRBD1 matching 8 bases. Trimming at V came to 3 bases and at J to 3 bases, leaving 8 bases not matched to a gene. CDR1 is SGHKS, CDR2 YYEKEE, per germline (reference sequence). This CDR3 has 15 residues.